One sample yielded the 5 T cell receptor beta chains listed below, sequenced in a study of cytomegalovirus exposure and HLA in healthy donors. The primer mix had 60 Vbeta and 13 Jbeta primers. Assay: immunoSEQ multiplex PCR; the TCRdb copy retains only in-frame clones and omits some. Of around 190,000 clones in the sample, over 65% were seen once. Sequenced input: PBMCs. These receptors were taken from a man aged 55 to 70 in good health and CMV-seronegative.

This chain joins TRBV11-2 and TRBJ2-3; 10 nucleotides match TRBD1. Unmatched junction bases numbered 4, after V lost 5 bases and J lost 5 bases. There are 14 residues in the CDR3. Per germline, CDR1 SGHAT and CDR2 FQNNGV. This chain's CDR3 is CASSDRGLRDTQYF. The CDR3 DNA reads TGTGCCAGCAGCGACAGGGGGCTAAGAGATACGCAGTATTTT.

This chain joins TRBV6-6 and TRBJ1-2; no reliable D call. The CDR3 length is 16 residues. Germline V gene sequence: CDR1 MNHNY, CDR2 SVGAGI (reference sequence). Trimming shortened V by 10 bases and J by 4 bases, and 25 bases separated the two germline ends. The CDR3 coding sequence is TGTGCCACCGAAATTCGGAGCCGGGGTGCATCCTATGGCTACACCTTC. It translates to CATEIRSRGASYGYTF.

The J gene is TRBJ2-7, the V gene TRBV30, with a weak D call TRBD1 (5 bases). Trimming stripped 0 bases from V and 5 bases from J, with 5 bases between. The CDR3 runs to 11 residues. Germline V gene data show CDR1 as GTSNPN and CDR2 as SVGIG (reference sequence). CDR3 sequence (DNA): TGTGCCTGGAGTGTAGGGGACGAGCAGTACTTC. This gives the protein CAWSVGDEQYF.

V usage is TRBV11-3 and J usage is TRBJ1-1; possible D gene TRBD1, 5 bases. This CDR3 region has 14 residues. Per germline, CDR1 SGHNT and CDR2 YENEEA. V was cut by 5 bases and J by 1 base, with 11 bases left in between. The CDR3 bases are TGTGCCAGCAGCCCGGGTGGGGCGAACACTGAAGCTTTCTTT. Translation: CASSPGGANTEAFF.

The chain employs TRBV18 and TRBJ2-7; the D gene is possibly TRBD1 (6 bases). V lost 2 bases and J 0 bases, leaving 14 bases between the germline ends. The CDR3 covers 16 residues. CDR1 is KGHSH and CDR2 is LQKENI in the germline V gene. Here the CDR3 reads CASSPGGSTGSYEQYF. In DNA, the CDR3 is TGTGCCAGCTCACCAGGGGGTTCGACAGGCTCCTACGAGCAGTACTTC.